This TCR beta chain is from a study of identical twins' blood T cells. The study's findings and limits: Twins reportedly had markedly more similar V usage than unrelated donors, even among out-of-frame TCRbeta clonotypes. Shared CDR3 clonotype counts between two donors mainly tracked the product of their cloneset sizes, twins included. Top TCRbeta clonotypes were shared more with twin than unrelated donors.

Turning to this clonotype: Its specificity is unknown.

Germline CDR1 is SGHVS and CDR2 is FQNEAQ. The CDR3 contains 13 residues. V lost 7 bases and J lost 6, with 15 bases in between. Per the original data handling: Each library had roughly 2.2 to 4 million CDR3 reads and about 95,000 to nearly 550,000 clonotypes. TCRdb passed the 5' RACE reads through MiXCR, listing each CDR3 protein once. These V and J calls originate from TCRdb's pipeline instead of the authors' own analysis. This table holds roughly 340,000 distinct CDR3 sequences, roughly 28% found once. This chain links TRBV7-8 with TRBJ1-1; D call uncertain. Source material: PBMCs. This sequence was found in a woman between 18 and 49 years old in good health. CDR3 amino acids: CASNAMQAPEAFF. CDR3 DNA sequence: TGTGCCAGCAACGCGATGCAAGCTCCTGAAGCTTTCTTT. The full variable domain, with the rest looked up from reference TRBV7-8 and TRBJ1-1, is GAGVSQSPRYKVAKRGQDVALRCDPISGHVSLFWYQQALGQGPEFLTYFQNEAQLDKSGLPSDRFFAERPEGSVSTLKIQRTQQEDSAVYLCASNAMQAPEAFFGQGTRLTVV.